The 28 T cell receptor beta chains reported below all come from one sample, sequenced in a study of blood T cell repertoires in COVID-19. Assay used: immunoSEQ multiplex PCR; TCRdb lists only in-frame clones, some missing. In the table there are roughly 250,000 clones, about four fifths of which are singletons. What was sequenced was peripheral blood. The receptor set was obtained from a woman aged 70-85 years with acute or convalescent COVID-19.

The chain combines TRBV11-2 with TRBJ2-3, with D possibly being TRBD2 (5 bases). Germline values: CDR1 SGHAT, CDR2 FQNNGV. The CDR3 covers 13 residues. The V and J ends lost 4 bases and 9 bases respectively, with 14 bases between them. This chain's CDR3 is CASSSSPWETQYF. The CDR3 nucleotides read TGTGCCAGCAGCTCATCCCCCTGGGAGACGCAGTATTTT.

The chain combines TRBV27 with TRBJ2-1; 9 bases align to TRBD2. The CDR3 sequence is 13 residues long. The V segment lost 6 bases and the J segment 3 bases; nucleotides outside the gene matches: 0. Germline V gene sequence: CDR1 MNHEY, CDR2 SMNVEV (reference sequence). The chain's CDR3 is CASRTSGYNEQFF. In DNA, the CDR3 is TGTGCCAGCAGGACTAGCGGCTACAATGAGCAGTTCTTC.

This clone was seen a handful of times. The chain uses TRBV6-6 and TRBJ2-7; 9 bases line up with TRBD1. The junction had 8 bases not matched to a gene; V was cut back by 8 bases and J by 6 bases. The length of the CDR3 is 13 residues. The germline V gene encodes CDR1 MNHNY and CDR2 SVGAGI (reference sequence). CDR3 loop: CASSRDRAGEQYF. The CDR3 bases are TGTGCCAGCTCCAGGGACAGGGCGGGCGAGCAGTACTTC.

CDR3 DNA sequence: TGTGCCAGCCACCTCCAGGGGGGTGAAAAACTGTTTTTT. Residues: CASHLQGGEKLFF. V usage is TRBV5-4 and J usage is TRBJ1-4; the match to TRBD1 covers 7 bases. Germline V gene sequence: CDR1 SGHNT, CDR2 YYREEE (reference sequence). This CDR3 has 13 amino acids. J lost 7 bases, V lost 7 bases, and 7 bases had no gene match.

The chain links TRBV27 to TRBJ2-2, with 8 bases that match TRBD2. CDR1 is MNHEY and CDR2 is SMNVEV in the germline V gene (reference sequence). The V gene end was trimmed by 8 bases and the J gene end by 7 bases; junction bases not matched to a gene: 6. CDR3 length: 13 residues. The CDR3 loop reads CASHGGADGELFF. For the CDR3, the DNA is TGTGCCAGCCACGGGGGGGCCGACGGGGAGCTGTTTTTT.

J is TRBJ1-5 and V is TRBV9, with no clear D. Per the germline V gene, CDR1 is SGDLS and CDR2 is YYNGEE. The CDR3 is 13 residues long. Trimming pared 1 base from V and 3 bases from J, leaving 5 bases between. The chain's CDR3 is CASSVQANQPQHF. The CDR3 DNA sequence: TGTGCCAGCAGCGTACAGGCCAATCAGCCCCAGCATTTT.

In this sample, this clone turned up once. The J gene is TRBJ1-1, the V gene TRBV5-1, with 8 bases lining up with TRBD1. Germline values: CDR1 SGHRS, CDR2 YFSETQ. The CDR3 contains 16 residues. The junction had 7 bases not matched to a gene; V was cut back by 3 bases and J by 0 bases. CDR3 region: CASSSPRQGLNTEAFF. CDR3 bases: TGCGCCAGCAGCTCCCCTAGACAGGGGCTGAACACTGAAGCTTTCTTT.

This sequence joins TRBV5-1 and TRBJ1-4; D remains unclear. The CDR3 length is 15 residues. The V and J ends lost 0 bases and 3 bases respectively, with 9 bases between them. Germline V gene lookup returns CDR1 SGHRS and CDR2 YFSETQ. DNA for the CDR3: TGCGCCAGCAGCTTGGAGGCCGGGGCTAATGAAAAACTGTTTTTT. Translated, it gives CASSLEAGANEKLFF.

This chain's CDR3 is CASSERQFTNTGELFF. CDR3 nucleotide sequence: TGTGCCAGCAGTGAGCGACAGTTTACGAACACCGGGGAGCTGTTTTTT. The rearrangement joins TRBV6-1 to TRBJ2-2; weak D call: TRBD1 (5 bases). CDR1 MNHNS and CDR2 SASEGT come from the germline V gene. The CDR3 is 16 amino acids. V gave up 3 bases and J gave up 0 bases, with 11 bases separating them.

The rearrangement uses TRBV2 and TRBJ1-3, with D perhaps matching TRBD1 (6 bases). V lost 2 bases and J lost 4, with 15 bases in between. The germline CDR1 and CDR2 sequences are SNHLY and FYNNEI. The CDR3 spans 16 residues. CDR3 sequence (DNA): TGTGCCAGCAGTGAAATTCTCACAGGGCCCGGAAACACCATATATTTT. The encoded protein is CASSEILTGPGNTIYF.

This clone was counted a few times. The V gene is TRBV9, the J gene TRBJ1-6; a weak D match, TRBD1 (5 bases). Germline loops: CDR1 SGDLS, CDR2 YYNGEE. The CDR3 has 15 residues. Trimming took off 4 bases at V and 8 bases at J, with 16 bases between the two ends. CDR3 amino acids: CASSPSGEEYSPLHF. DNA for the CDR3: TGTGCCAGCAGCCCTTCGGGGGAAGAGTATTCACCCCTCCACTTT. The whole variable domain, remainder taken from reference TRBV9 and TRBJ1-6, is DSGVTQTPKHLITATGQRVTLRCSPRSGDLSVYWYQQSLDQGLQFLIQYYNGEERAKGNILERFSAQQFPDLHSELNLSSLELGDSALYFCASSPSGEEYSPLHFGNGTRLTVT.

A few counts support this clone. The V gene is TRBV16, the J gene TRBJ1-2; D not certain. The V gene lost 2 bases and the J gene lost 0 bases, with 10 bases spanning the gap. Germline-derived CDR1 and CDR2 are KGHSY and FQNENV. There are 15 residues in the CDR3. This chain's CDR3 is CASSQIEGPNYGYTF. CDR3 sequence (DNA): TGTGCCAGCAGCCAAATCGAGGGCCCTAACTATGGCTACACCTTC.

The chain combines TRBV7-9 with TRBJ2-7, with D possibly TRBD1 on 6 matching bases. This CDR3 has 12 residues. Germline CDR1 is SEHNR and CDR2 is FQNEAQ (reference sequence). In nucleotides, the CDR3 is TGTGCTTTTGGGGACACTTCCTACGAGCAGTACTTC. This sequence encodes CAFGDTSYEQYF.

V gene TRBV4-3 combines with J gene TRBJ2-1, with TRBD2 matching 10 bases. Germline V lookup: CDR1 LGHNA, CDR2 YSLEER. V was pared by 4 bases and J by 9 bases, with 21 bases of the junction left unmatched. CDR3 size: 19 residues. The CDR3 DNA reads as TGCGCCAGCAGCCTCCGATATTCCCCTAGCGGGGGCCCACGGGGTGAGCAGTTCTTC. It specifies CASSLRYSPSGGPRGEQFF.

The V gene is TRBV28, the J gene TRBJ1-5; a weak D match, TRBD1 (6 bases). Per the germline V gene, CDR1 is MDHEN and CDR2 is SYDVKM. The CDR3 contains 15 residues. V dropped 2 bases and J dropped 0 bases, with 8 bases sitting between them. The CDR3 here is CASSLPGDSNQPQHF. In DNA, the CDR3 is TGTGCCAGCAGTTTACCAGGGGATAGCAATCAGCCCCAGCATTTT. Complete variable domain (other parts from reference TRBV28 and TRBJ1-5): DVKVTQSSRYLVKRTGEKVFLECVQDMDHENMFWYRQDPGLGLRLIYFSYDVKMKEKGDIPEGYSVSREKKERFSLILESASTNQTSMYLCASSLPGDSNQPQHFGDGTRLSIL.

The chain recombines TRBV5-1 with TRBJ1-6; 11 bases line up with TRBD1. With V trimmed by 5 bases and J by 10 bases, 11 bases remained unmatched. This CDR3 is 16 amino acids long. CDR1 SGHRS and CDR2 YFSETQ come from the germline V gene. The CDR3 spells CASSHRPGQGDSPLHF. CDR3 DNA sequence: TGCGCCAGCAGTCATCGTCCGGGACAGGGGGACTCACCCCTCCACTTT.

This chain uses TRBV24-1 with TRBJ2-3, with TRBD2 matching over 7 bases. The germline V gene encodes CDR1 KGHDR and CDR2 SFDVKD. Germline trimming cut 4 bases from V and 3 bases from J; bases unmatched to any gene: 9. The CDR3 is made up of 16 amino acids. CDR3 protein: CATSDPAGPPTDTQYF. CDR3 DNA: TGTGCCACCAGTGACCCAGCGGGGCCTCCGACAGATACGCAGTATTTT.

The rearrangement uses TRBV7-6 and TRBJ2-1; 7 nucleotides match TRBD1. CDR3 length: 16 residues. The germline V gene encodes CDR1 SGHVS and CDR2 FNYEAQ. V was pared by 5 bases and J by 5 bases, with 12 bases of the junction left unmatched. CDR3 residues: CASSARAGGENNEQFF. Written as DNA, the CDR3 is TGTGCCAGCAGCGCCCGAGCAGGGGGTGAGAACAATGAGCAGTTCTTC.

This CDR3 is CASSLWGGFFF. The CDR3 region has the DNA TGTGCCAGCAGTTTATGGGGGGGGTTTTTCTTC. The chain is built from TRBV28 and TRBJ2-1, with TRBD2 matching over 7 bases. Germline V lookup: CDR1 MDHEN, CDR2 SYDVKM. Trimming cost V 0 bases and J 16 bases; bases outside gene matches: 3. The CDR3 runs to 11 residues. Full variable domain (outside the CDR3, taken from reference TRBV28 and TRBJ2-1): DVKVTQSSRYLVKRTGEKVFLECVQDMDHENMFWYRQDPGLGLRLIYFSYDVKMKEKGDIPEGYSVSREKKERFSLILESASTNQTSMYLCASSLWGGFFFGPGTRLTVL.

In this sample, this clone turned up once. This sequence joins TRBV11-2 and TRBJ1-3; no definite D call. This CDR3 region has 14 residues. From germline, CDR1 is SGHAT and CDR2 FQNNGV. V gave up 3 bases and J gave up 3 bases, with 9 bases separating them. The DNA for the CDR3 is TGTGCCAGCAGCTTTTCCGGGGATGGAAACACCATATATTTT. This codes for CASSFSGDGNTIYF. Looking up the rest from reference TRBV11-2 and TRBJ1-3 gives the full variable domain: EAGVAQSPRYKIIEKRQSVAFWCNPISGHATLYWYQQILGQGPKLLIQFQNNGVVDDSQLPKDRFSAERLKGVDSTLKIQPAKLEDSAVYLCASSFSGDGNTIYFGEGSWLTVV.

CDR3 amino acids: CASSYSLVRVSSYEQYF. In DNA form, the CDR3 reads TGTGCCAGCAGTTACTCGTTGGTAAGAGTTTCGTCCTACGAGCAGTACTTC. The rearrangement joins TRBV6-2 or TRBV6-3 to TRBJ2-7; no clear D. Per the germline V gene, CDR1 is MNHEY and CDR2 is SVGEGT. This CDR3 contains 17 residues. Deletions cut 0 bases from V and 1 base from J, with 16 bases between.

The chain uses TRBV2 and TRBJ1-5; 9 bases match TRBD1. CDR3 length: 17 amino acids. V gave up 5 bases and J gave up 2 bases; unmatched junction bases: 10. Germline V CDR1 and CDR2: SNHLY, FYNNEI. The CDR3 nucleotides are TGTGCCAGCAGTCCGGGACAGGGAGGATCGGGCAATCAGCCCCAGCATTTT. Amino acids: CASSPGQGGSGNQPQHF.

This clone was observed a few times. The chain is built from TRBV16 and TRBJ2-4; TRBD1 is a possible D gene (6 bases). CDR1 is KGHSY, CDR2 FQNENV, per germline. CDR3 length equals 16 residues. Trimming stripped 2 bases from V and 5 bases from J, with 16 bases between. The CDR3 loop reads CASSQQVQGGQNIQYF. In nucleotides, the CDR3 is TGTGCCAGCAGCCAACAAGTACAGGGCGGTCAAAACATTCAGTACTTC.

This clone has only a few counts. The chain is built from TRBV3-1 (or the pseudogene TRBV3-2) and TRBJ1-1; D gene uncertain. The CDR3 has 13 amino acids. The germline gives CDR1 LGHDT, CDR2 YNNKEL (reference sequence). The V and J ends lost 3 bases and 2 bases respectively, with 7 bases between them. The CDR3 DNA is TGTGCCAGCAGCCAGGCCCGCAACACTGAAGCTTTCTTT. Its translation: CASSQARNTEAFF.

The chain combines TRBV27 with TRBJ1-2, with 7 bases that match TRBD1. With V trimmed by 2 bases and J by 6 bases, 6 bases remained unmatched. Germline lookup yields CDR1 MNHEY and CDR2 SMNVEV (reference sequence). The CDR3 spans 14 residues. The CDR3 loop is CASSLIKGADGYTF. The CDR3 DNA sequence: TGTGCCAGCAGTTTAATCAAGGGGGCGGATGGCTACACCTTC.

The chain combines TRBV6-1 with TRBJ1-5; tentatively, D is TRBD1 (5 bases). V dropped 3 bases and J dropped 7 bases, with 13 bases sitting between them. The V gene's germline CDR1 is MNHNS and CDR2 SASEGT. The CDR3 is 14 amino acids. The CDR3 nucleotides read TGTGCCAGCAGTGAGTGGGCAGGGTGGCAGCCCCAGCATTTT. It is translated as CASSEWAGWQPQHF.

The chain is built from TRBV28 and TRBJ1-2, with TRBD1 matching over 7 bases. Germline V CDR1 and CDR2: MDHEN, SYDVKM. After removal of 6 bases from V and 4 bases from J, the junction contained 8 bases not matched to a gene. The CDR3 length is 14 residues. This chain's CDR3 is CASSRGGESYGYTF. DNA of the CDR3: TGTGCCAGCAGCCGAGGGGGCGAGAGCTATGGCTACACCTTC.

The V and J genes are TRBV30 and TRBJ2-5; perhaps TRBD2 as D (5 bases). Per germline, CDR1 GTSNPN and CDR2 SVGIG (reference sequence). V dropped 3 bases and J dropped 5 bases, with 13 bases sitting between them. CDR3 size: 13 residues. The CDR3 nucleotides are TGTGCCTGGAGGGACTGGCCGCTTGAGACCCAGTACTTC. This encodes CAWRDWPLETQYF.